This TCR beta chain is from a study of metastatic and nonmetastatic thyroid tumors. Study information: From malignant and benign thyroid patients, repertoires in blood and in tumor or nodule tissue were compared. Findings and caveats of the study: A significant increase in TCR beta diversity was reportedly seen in malignant thyroid tumors relative to benign nodules, in blood and tumor.

No treatment had been given to any patient before thyroid surgery. V shed 1 base and J shed 5 bases, with 15 bases lying between them. Germline V gives CDR1 SGHAT, CDR2 FQNNGV. The CDR3 is 16 residues long. In the original analysis: For papillary thyroid cancer, a distant-metastasis classifier was constructed from CDR3 differences observed across clinicopathological groups. TCRdb re-called clones from the PCR reads using MiXCR. For this entry, the V and J calls and clone size follow TCRdb and not the study's own pipeline. The table has approximately 14,000 clones, almost 30% seen once. Points on this clone: Its specificity is not known.

The specimen sequenced was blood. This rearrangement joins TRBV11-2 to TRBJ2-1; D might be TRBD1 (5 bases). The TCR was taken from a female donor with papillary thyroid cancer or a benign thyroid nodule (not recorded which). Some clones in this sample may be carry-over from other donors' samples. The CDR3 reads CASSLVGQGLDNEQFF. The CDR3 DNA reads TGTGCCAGCAGCTTAGTGGGGCAGGGTCTCGACAATGAGCAGTTCTTC.